The 16 T cell receptor beta chains in this list originate from one sample, sequenced in a study of blood T cell repertoires in COVID-19 (dated by TCRdb to about 2020). Receptor amplification or capture employed the immunoSEQ multiplex PCR assay. Drawn from immuneACCESS, this table holds only the in-frame rearrangements with V and J called that TCRdb kept. Clones are partly lost; checked studies trace under half to an unresolved V gene and leave the rest unexplained. This sample lists approximately 440,000 clones; 90% were detected once. The ten largest clonotypes hold approximately 0.65% of the sample. Sequencing was carried out using PBMCs or T cells enriched from blood (not recorded which). Receptors originate from a man aged 18 to 35 who had recovered from COVID-19.

V and J are TRBV5-1 and TRBJ1-2; 7 nucleotides agree with TRBD1. The CDR3 totals 16 residues. Losses at the gene ends were 4 bases for V and 4 bases for J; bases not matched to a gene: 13. Germline V gene lookup returns CDR1 SGHRS and CDR2 YFSETQ. The CDR3 loop is CASSKGDSRKLYGYTF. The CDR3 coding sequence is TGCGCCAGCAGCAAAGGGGACAGTCGGAAGCTCTATGGCTACACCTTC.

The V and J genes are TRBV5-1 and TRBJ2-2; the match to TRBD2 covers 10 bases. The CDR3 spans 19 residues. The germline V gene encodes CDR1 SGHRS and CDR2 YFSETQ. The V and J ends lost 4 bases and 5 bases, in that order; junction bases with no gene match: 17. The CDR3 loop is CASSQALAGGGSITGELFF. Written as DNA, the CDR3 is TGCGCCAGCAGCCAGGCCTTAGCGGGGGGCGGGTCGATAACCGGGGAGCTGTTTTTT.

This clone was counted between two and nine times. The rearrangement uses TRBV18 and TRBJ1-4; 9 bases are shared with TRBD1. The CDR3 loop spans 17 amino acids. The J segment lost 5 bases and the V segment lost 0 bases, leaving 7 bases of the junction unmatched. The germline gives CDR1 KGHSH, CDR2 LQKENI. CDR3: CASSPPTAGTGNEKLFF. The CDR3 bases are TGTGCCAGCTCACCACCGACCGCCGGGACAGGGAATGAAAAACTGTTTTTT.

Here the CDR3 reads CATSRSTFSYNEQFF. The CDR3 DNA follows: TGTGCCACCAGCAGAAGCACTTTCTCCTACAATGAGCAGTTCTTC. J is TRBJ2-1 and V is TRBV15, with no clear D. This CDR3 has 15 residues. Deletions cut 2 bases from V and 0 bases from J, with 8 bases between. The germline CDR1 and CDR2 sequences are LNHNV and YYDKDF (reference sequence). Combining the CDR3 with reference TRBV15 and TRBJ2-1 gives the whole variable domain DAMVIQNPRYQVTQFGKPVTLSCSQTLNHNVMYWYQQKSSQAPKLLFHYYDKDFNNEADTPDNFQSRRPNTSFCFLDIRSPGLGDTAMYLCATSRSTFSYNEQFFGPGTRLTVL.

CDR3 DNA: TGTGCCAGCAGTTTCGAGGGGCGCGGGGGAGACAACACTGAAGCTTTCTTT. This codes for CASSFEGRGGDNTEAFF. The V gene is TRBV28, the J gene TRBJ1-1; a weak D match, TRBD1 (5 bases). Germline V lookup: CDR1 MDHEN, CDR2 SYDVKM. The CDR3 runs 17 residues. V lost 3 bases and J 2 bases, leaving 19 bases between the germline ends. Full variable domain (remainder filled in from reference TRBV28 and TRBJ1-1): DVKVTQSSRYLVKRTGEKVFLECVQDMDHENMFWYRQDPGLGLRLIYFSYDVKMKEKGDIPEGYSVSREKKERFSLILESASTNQTSMYLCASSFEGRGGDNTEAFFGQGTRLTVV.

The V call is TRBV24-1, the J call TRBJ2-2; 11 nucleotides match TRBD1. V lost 12 bases, J lost 4 bases, and 6 bases stayed unmatched. Germline loops: CDR1 KGHDR, CDR2 SFDVKD. CDR3 size: 14 residues. The CDR3 DNA sequence: TGTGCCTCAGCGGGGACAGGGGGCACCGGGGAGCTGTTTTTT. Protein product: CASAGTGGTGELFF.

The chain couples TRBV9 to TRBJ2-7, with 9 bases matching TRBD2. The junction had 0 bases not matched to a gene; V was cut back by 2 bases and J by 3 bases. The CDR3 extends over 13 amino acids. The V gene's germline CDR1 is SGDLS and CDR2 YYNGEE. The CDR3 bases are TGTGCCAGCAGCGTGACTAGCGGCTACGAGCAGTACTTC. Translation gives CASSVTSGYEQYF.

This chain uses TRBV9 with TRBJ1-2; 9 positions agree with TRBD1. The CDR3 has 17 amino acids. Germline V gene sequence: CDR1 SGDLS, CDR2 YYNGEE. V was pared by 4 bases and J by 4 bases, with 14 bases of the junction left unmatched. This chain's CDR3 is CASSLRDRAIMGYGYTF. The CDR3 DNA follows: TGTGCCAGCAGCCTCCGGGACAGGGCCATTATGGGCTATGGCTACACCTTC. Variable domain in full (rest from reference TRBV9 and TRBJ1-2): DSGVTQTPKHLITATGQRVTLRCSPRSGDLSVYWYQQSLDQGLQFLIQYYNGEERAKGNILERFSAQQFPDLHSELNLSSLELGDSALYFCASSLRDRAIMGYGYTFGSGTRLTVV.

The CDR3: CASSSKDGLNNYGYTF. CDR3 DNA: TGTGCCAGCAGTTCTAAAGACGGACTAAATAACTATGGCTACACCTTC. This chain joins TRBV13 and TRBJ1-2; D unclear. Looked up from germline, CDR1 is PRHDT and CDR2 is FYEKMQ (reference sequence). The CDR3 is 16 residues long. With 6 bases removed from V and 1 base from J, the gap between germline ends came to 18 bases.

The V gene is TRBV2, the J gene TRBJ1-3; no clear D. V lost 6 bases to trimming and J lost 0 bases, with 12 bases between them. CDR1 SNHLY and CDR2 FYNNEI come from the germline V gene. The CDR3 has 15 amino acids. The DNA for the CDR3 is TGTGCCAGCAGAGCCCGACTCAGCTCTGGAAACACCATATATTTT. It translates to CASRARLSSGNTIYF.

The chain recombines TRBV19 with TRBJ1-3; D remains ambiguous. V was cut by 6 bases and J by 0 bases, with 15 bases left in between. This CDR3 comprises 16 residues. Germline CDR1 and CDR2: LNHDA and SQIVND (reference sequence). CDR3 residues: CASRRRHPSSGNTIYF. The CDR3 DNA sequence: TGTGCCAGTAGAAGAAGACACCCGAGCTCTGGAAACACCATATATTTT. The whole variable domain, remainder taken from reference TRBV19 and TRBJ1-3, is DGGITQSPKYLFRKEGQNVTLSCEQNLNHDAMYWYRQDPGQGLRLIYYSQIVNDFQKGDIAEGYSVSREKKESFPLTVTSAQKNPTAFYLCASRRRHPSSGNTIYFGEGSWLTVV.

This clone appeared once. The junction shows a germline mismatch at one end, possibly a read error. This chain links TRBV11-3 with TRBJ1-1, with a possible D match to TRBD1 (6 bases). Germline V gene lookup returns CDR1 SGHNT and CDR2 YENEEA. The CDR3 is 11 residues long. CDR3 amino acids: CASSLGNRVDF. The DNA of the CDR3 is TGTGCCAGCAGCTTAGGGAACAGGGTGGACTTT.

This rearrangement joins TRBV19 to TRBJ2-7, with a possible D match to TRBD1 (5 bases). Germline V gene data show CDR1 as LNHDA and CDR2 as SQIVND (reference sequence). The CDR3 sequence is 14 residues long. V lost 6 bases and J 5 bases, leaving 17 bases between the germline ends. CDR3 DNA: TGTGCCAGTAGGGTCAGGGATCAACGAGACGAGCAGTACTTC. Its translation: CASRVRDQRDEQYF.

The chain combines TRBV5-1 with TRBJ2-7, with a weak D call TRBD2 (6 bases). Looked up from germline, CDR1 is SGHRS and CDR2 is YFSETQ. This CDR3 is 15 amino acids long. V was shortened by 0 bases and J by 5 bases, with 15 bases between the two germline ends. The CDR3 sequence is CASSLGRGPRDEQYF. CDR3 DNA: TGCGCCAGCAGCTTGGGGCGGGGCCCTCGGGACGAGCAGTACTTC.

CDR3 sequence (DNA): TGTGCCAGCACCACAGGGGTATACTCACCCCTCCACTTT. Its translation is CASTTGVYSPLHF. The V call is TRBV28, the J call TRBJ1-6, with 7 positions matching TRBD1. V shed 7 bases, J shed 10 bases, and the junction held 7 bases outside the gene matches. There are 13 residues in the CDR3. Germline-derived CDR1 and CDR2 are MDHEN and SYDVKM.

This CDR3 is CASSLGDRADSPLHF. CDR3 in DNA: TGTGCCAGCAGCTTAGGGGACAGGGCGGATTCACCCCTCCACTTT. The genes are TRBV7-9 and TRBJ1-6; 9 bases line up with TRBD1. The germline gives CDR1 SEHNR, CDR2 FQNEAQ (reference sequence). The CDR3 covers 15 residues. The junction had 3 bases not matched to a gene; V was cut back by 1 base and J by 8 bases. Together with reference TRBV7-9 and TRBJ1-6, the CDR3 gives the full variable domain: DTGVSQNPRHKITKRGQNVTFRCDPISEHNRLYWYRQTLGQGPEFLTYFQNEAQLEKSRLLSDRFSAERPKGSFSTLEIQRTEQGDSAMYLCASSLGDRADSPLHFGNGTRLTVT.